This is a list of T cell receptor beta chains from one sample in a study of T cell responses to AZD1222 COVID-19 vaccine. The repertoire was sequenced with immunoSEQ multiplex PCR; TCRdb's copy has only in-frame clones and lacks some. The sample records 250,000 to 300,000 clones, 94% being singletons. The material sequenced was peripheral blood, taken 28 days after the second AZD1222 dose. Receptors were obtained from an adult who received the AZD1222 COVID-19 vaccine. CDR3s include the opening cysteine and the closing phenylalanine or tryptophan. The D gene is left open where the match is weak. Expanded clones are given a class, and other clones once, few, many or no size at all.

CDR3 protein	CDR3 DNA	J gene	V gene	D gene	clone size
CASSFTGTDTQYF	TGTGCCAGCAGCTTTACAGGGACAGATACGCAGTATTTT	TRBJ2-3	TRBV11-3	-	-
CASSEWGEGMNTEAFF	TGTGCCAGCAGTGAATGGGGGGAGGGGATGAACACTGAAGCTTTCTTT	TRBJ1-1	TRBV2	-	-
CASSLGQGTEAFF	TGTGCCAGCAGCTTAGGACAGGGCACTGAAGCTTTCTTT	TRBJ1-1	TRBV13	-	-
CASSPSGGYGYTF	TGTGCCAGCAGCCCTTCAGGGGGCTATGGCTACACCTTC	TRBJ1-2	TRBV28	TRBD1	-
CASSEFVLAEQYF	TGTGCCAGCAGTGAATTTGTTCTTGCCGAGCAGTACTTC	TRBJ2-7	TRBV25-1	-	-
CASSPQVVSEAFF	TGTGCCAGCAGTCCCCAGGTAGTATCTGAAGCTTTCTTT	TRBJ1-1	TRBV25-1	-	-
CAWSGYRGDEKLFF	TGTGCCTGGAGCGGCTACAGGGGAGATGAAAAACTGTTTTTT	TRBJ1-4	TRBV30	TRBD1	-
CASRDYTYNEQFF	TGTGCCAGCAGGGACTACACCTACAATGAGCAGTTCTTC	TRBJ2-1	TRBV2	-	-
CASSWGDGNQPQHF	TGTGCCAGTAGTTGGGGGGACGGCAATCAGCCCCAGCATTTT	TRBJ1-5	TRBV19	-	-
CASSRKTGGGRIHGYTF	TGTGCCAGCAGCCGAAAGACAGGGGGCGGCCGTATACATGGCTACACCTTC	TRBJ1-2	TRBV27	TRBD1	-
CASGRGSNQPQHF	TGTGCCAGCGGGAGGGGGAGCAATCAGCCCCAGCATTTT	TRBJ1-5	TRBV12-3/TRBV12-4	-	-
CASRGDTEAFF	TGTGCCAGCAGAGGGGACACTGAAGCTTTCTTT	TRBJ1-1	TRBV7-9	-	once
CASSQVLPGANVLTF	TGTGCCAGCAGCCAAGTCCTTCCTGGGGCCAACGTCCTGACTTTC	TRBJ2-6	TRBV14	-	-
CASSLDPFETGEIEAFF	TGTGCCAGCAGCTTAGATCCCTTCGAGACAGGGGAAATTGAAGCTTTCTTT	TRBJ1-1	TRBV13	TRBD1	-
CASSQQTGRAEKLFF	TGTGCCAGCAGCCAGCAAACAGGGCGAGCGGAAAAACTGTTTTTT	TRBJ1-4	TRBV5-5	-	-
CASTFSGGYTF	TGTGCCAGTACCTTCTCCGGTGGCTACACCTTC	TRBJ1-2	TRBV19	-	once
CASSPRTGGRRSGKYEQYF	TGTGCCAGCAGTCCCCGGACAGGGGGACGCCGTTCCGGGAAATACGAGCAGTACTTC	TRBJ2-7	TRBV28	TRBD1	-
CASRGQGGNIQYF	TGTGCCAGCAGGGGACAGGGTGGGAACATTCAGTACTTC	TRBJ2-4	TRBV28	TRBD1	-
CASSKDGGTEAFF	TGCGCCAGCAGCAAGGATGGGGGCACTGAAGCTTTCTTT	TRBJ1-1	TRBV5-1	-	-
CASSFRHEAFF	TGTGCCAGCAGCTTCCGCCATGAAGCTTTCTTT	TRBJ1-1	TRBV7-6	-	-
CASSQGRGGPGSYEQYF	TGTGCCAGCAGCCAAGGTAGGGGAGGGCCGGGATCCTACGAGCAGTACTTC	TRBJ2-7	TRBV3-1/TRBV3-2	TRBD2	-
CASGIIAGEQFF	TGTGCTAGTGGTATCATTGCGGGCGAGCAGTTCTTC	TRBJ2-1	TRBV12-5	-	-
CASSWGSGTGELFF	TGTGCCAGCAGCTGGGGTTCGGGCACCGGGGAGCTGTTTTTT	TRBJ2-2	TRBV5-4	-	-
CASSVAGNTEAFF	TGTGCCAGCAGCGTGGCGGGAAACACTGAAGCTTTCTTT	TRBJ1-1	TRBV9	-	-
CASSDLTRRNQPQHF	TGTGCCAGCAGTGACCTCACTCGGCGGAATCAGCCCCAGCATTTT	TRBJ1-5	TRBV28	-	-
CASSFGQGAQPQHF	TGTGCCAGCAGCTTTGGTCAGGGGGCGCAGCCCCAGCATTTT	TRBJ1-5	TRBV7-9	TRBD1	once
CASTITYRGRTEAFF	TGTGCCAGCACCATTACATATCGGGGGCGGACTGAAGCTTTCTTT	TRBJ1-1	TRBV6-5	-	-
CASSVGVTVGDTQYF	TGTGCCAGCAGCGTAGGAGTGACTGTCGGAGATACGCAGTATTTT	TRBJ2-3	TRBV9	-	once
CASSQVGDRDGRAFF	TGTGCCAGCAGCCAAGTTGGGGACAGGGATGGACGAGCTTTCTTT	TRBJ1-1	TRBV3-1/TRBV3-2	TRBD1	-
CASSKGQGAFYEQYF	TGTGCCAGCAGCAAAGGGCAGGGGGCCTTCTACGAGCAGTACTTC	TRBJ2-7	TRBV27	TRBD1	-